There are a few counts of the clone carrying this T cell receptor beta chain. In the authors' methods: Amplification from reference gene primers served as the basis for estimated nucleated cell counts. Clones were read by immunoSEQ multiplex PCR, and TCRdb kept only the in-frame ones, dropping some. Clone size and the V and J calls come from that table; the DNA yielded D and trimming. Here the sample spans around 64,000 clones, roughly 89% being singletons. The entry originates in a study of blood T cell repertoires in COVID-19. The CDR3 has 11 residues. CDR1 is KGHSH and CDR2 is LQKENI in the germline V gene. The V and J ends lost 6 bases and 6 bases respectively, with 8 bases between them.

Sequencing was done on a sample of peripheral blood. The TCR comes from a woman of 80 years or more with acute or convalescent COVID-19. This chain uses TRBV18 with TRBJ1-1; the D is unclear. This CDR3 reads CASSRDSEAFF. CDR3 bases: TGTGCCAGCTCTCGTGACTCTGAAGCTTTCTTT.